This TCR beta chain was identified during a study of spatial heterogeneity in lung cancer. In TCRdb, the 5' RACE reads were re-called with MiXCR into one record per CDR3 protein. The table includes some 87,000 distinct CDR3 sequences, around 10% detected once. Germline trimming cut 6 bases from V and 4 bases from J; bases unmatched to any gene: 5. Germline V CDR1 and CDR2: MNHEY, SMNVEV (reference sequence). The CDR3 spans 13 residues. Time point: sample taken at primary tumor resection. The authors sequenced whole RNA from tumor, nontumor lung or frozen PBMC without sorting. The input for sequencing was PBMCs, taken at surgery. The TCR comes from a male donor with early-stage non-small cell lung cancer. The V and J genes are TRBV27 and TRBJ2-7, with 8 nucleotides matching TRBD2. Here the CDR3 reads CASSPTSEYEQYF. The CDR3 DNA follows: TGTGCCAGCAGCCCGACTAGCGAATACGAGCAGTACTTC.